This entry lists 22 T cell receptor beta chains sequenced from one sample in a study of Graves' ophthalmopathy and Graves' hyperthyroidism. From RNA, the CDR3 regions of TCR beta chains were amplified and sequenced. First-round RT-PCR used HTBI primers; second-round multiplex PCR followed. TCRdb analysed the multiplex PCR reads with MiXCR anew, one entry per CDR3 protein. The sample contains around 1.1 million distinct CDR3 sequences, 35% to 40% of which appear only once. Sequencing input: peripheral blood or thyroid tissue (not recorded which). These receptors all stem from an adult man with Graves' hyperthyroidism.

As concerns this clonotype: No conserved phenylalanine or tryptophan ends this CDR3, so it is likely a read error. No DNA is shown, since the ends of the CDR3 on it are uncertain; the CDR3 is the one TCRdb lists. The V call is TRBV11-2, the J call TRBJ1-6; whether TRBD1, the table's D call, matches the DNA was not checked. The CDR3 is made up of 9 amino acids, end residues included. The germline gives CDR1 SGHAT, CDR2 FQNNGV. CDR3 residues: CASSLDRGA.

The V and J genes are TRBV29-1 and TRBJ2-5, with unresolved D. The CDR3 runs to 13 residues. Trimming shortened V by 4 bases and J by 6 bases, and 15 bases separated the two germline ends. Germline-derived CDR1 and CDR2 are SQVTM and ANQGSEA. CDR3 sequence: CSVVRFAVKTQYF. CDR3 DNA: TGCAGCGTTGTGAGGTTTGCAGTGAAGACCCAGTACTTC.

Written as DNA, the CDR3 is TGTGCCAGCAGCCCTGGCTGGACAGGGGGTACCTCTGGAAACACCATATATTTT. It specifies CASSPGWTGGTSGNTIYF. This chain links TRBV7-9 with TRBJ1-3, with 10 positions matching TRBD1. V lost 5 bases and J lost 0; bases outside the gene matches: 10. This CDR3 contains 18 residues. Per the germline V gene, CDR1 is SEHNR and CDR2 is FQNEAQ (reference sequence).

This clonotype has at least ten counts. The rearrangement joins TRBV11-2 to TRBJ2-5; D is possibly TRBD2 (6 bases). The CDR3 covers 15 residues. CDR1 is SGHAT and CDR2 is FQNNGV in the germline V gene. V shed 1 base and J shed 5 bases, with 14 bases lying between them. The CDR3 region is CASSLVRAGRETQYF. The CDR3 DNA follows: TGTGCCAGCAGCTTAGTTCGGGCAGGGAGGGAGACCCAGTACTTC.

This clonotype appeared a few times. The V gene is TRBV2, the J gene TRBJ1-2; D unclear. V was trimmed by 9 bases and J by 5 bases, leaving 10 bases between them. Germline V CDR1 and CDR2: SNHLY, FYNNEI. The CDR3 extends over 11 amino acids. DNA of the CDR3: TGTGCCAGTCAGCGGGAGTATGGCTACACCTTC. It specifies CASQREYGYTF.

This clonotype was detected many times. The chain is built from TRBV20-1 and TRBJ2-7; 7 nucleotides align to TRBD2. Germline CDR1 DFQATT, CDR2 SNEGSKA (reference sequence). The junction had 9 bases not matched to a gene; V was cut back by 1 base and J by 0 bases. The CDR3 spans 16 residues. This CDR3 is CSARGGIGRLSYEQYF. The CDR3 nucleotides read TGCAGTGCTAGAGGGGGGATCGGGAGGCTCTCCTACGAGCAGTACTTC.

Details on this clonotype: It may be a read error: a sequence one base away is much more abundant. The gene calls are TRBV7-2 and TRBJ2-7, with D tentatively TRBD2 (6 bases). Trimming left V 2 bases short and J 6 bases short, with 14 bases between. The CDR3 has 14 amino acids. CDR1 is SGHTA, CDR2 FQGNSA, per germline. The CDR3 DNA is TGTGCCAGCAGCTTATCCCGCGGGACTCTCGAGCAGTACTTC. Residues: CASSLSRGTLEQYF.

V gene TRBV2 combines with J gene TRBJ1-6; 8 nucleotides agree with TRBD1. The CDR3 contains 12 residues. Losses at the gene ends were 5 bases for V and 11 bases for J; bases not matched to a gene: 2. The germline CDR1 and CDR2 sequences are SNHLY and FYNNEI. The CDR3 DNA reads TGTGCCAGCAGTAGACAGGGGACACCCCTCCACTTT. Protein product: CASSRQGTPLHF.

In its sample, this clonotype was seen many times. V is TRBV7-9 and J is TRBJ1-1; D is unresolved. The V end lost 0 bases, the J end lost 1 base, and 12 bases lay between the germline ends. Germline CDR1 SEHNR, CDR2 FQNEAQ (reference sequence). This CDR3 comprises 16 residues. The CDR3 coding sequence is TGTGCCAGCAGCTTAGCGCGTACGGGAGGGAACACTGAAGCTTTCTTT. This sequence encodes CASSLARTGGNTEAFF.

This sequence joins TRBV30 and TRBJ1-2, with 10 bases lining up with TRBD1. The CDR3 contains 15 residues. V shed 8 bases, J shed 8 bases, and the junction held 17 bases outside the gene matches. CDR1 is GTSNPN, CDR2 SVGIG, per germline (reference sequence). CDR3 coding DNA: TGTGCCAGTAGTTCGTACCGGGACAGGGGCCAAGGCTACACCTTC. Translated: CASSSYRDRGQGYTF. Variable domain in full (rest from reference TRBV30 and TRBJ1-2): SQTIHQWPATLVQPVGSPLSLECTVEGTSNPNLYWYRQAAGRGLQLLFYSVGIGQISSEVPQNLSASRPQDRQFILSSKKLLLSDSGFYLCASSSYRDRGQGYTFGSGTRLTVV.

The chain is built from TRBV29-1 and TRBJ2-1; D remains unclear. The V gene lost 2 bases and the J gene lost 5 bases, with 10 bases spanning the gap. This CDR3 spans 13 amino acids. Germline CDR1 SQVTM, CDR2 ANQGSEA. The CDR3 loop is CSVEQQIDNEQFF. CDR3 DNA sequence: TGCAGCGTTGAACAACAGATTGACAATGAGCAGTTCTTC.

Here the CDR3 DNA reads TGTGCCAGCAGTCGGGGGGGACAGGGAACGAACTATGGCTACACCTTC. The encoded protein is CASSRGGQGTNYGYTF. The genes are TRBV12-3 or TRBV12-4 and TRBJ1-2; 9 bases match TRBD1. The junction had 9 bases not matched to a gene; V was cut back by 5 bases and J by 2 bases. The CDR3 is 16 residues long.

In this sample, this clonotype turned up a few times. This chain connects TRBV3-1 to TRBJ1-2; D is unresolved. CDR1 and CDR2 (germline): LGHDT, YNNKEL (reference sequence). This CDR3 is built from 13 residues. The ends were cut back, 4 bases at V and 8 bases at J, with 14 bases in the middle. The CDR3: CASSLYEGRGYTF. The CDR3 nucleotides read TGTGCCAGCAGCCTCTACGAGGGTCGGGGCTACACCTTC.

The genes are TRBV11-1 and TRBJ2-7; D is perhaps TRBD2 (5 bases). CDR1 is SGHAT, CDR2 FQDESV, per germline (reference sequence). The CDR3 length is 14 residues. With 0 bases removed from V and 3 bases from J, the gap between germline ends came to 9 bases. CDR3 residues: CASSLAAENYEQYF. The CDR3 nucleotides are TGTGCCAGCAGCTTAGCAGCGGAGAACTACGAGCAGTACTTC. The whole variable domain, filled in from reference TRBV11-1 and TRBJ2-7, reads EAEVAQSPRYKITEKSQAVAFWCDPISGHATLYWYRQILGQGPELLVQFQDESVVDDSQLPKDRFSAERLKGVDSTLKIQPAELGDSAMYLCASSLAAENYEQYFGPGTRLTVT.

This clonotype was seen at least ten times. The chain is built from TRBV10-3 and TRBJ2-5; TRBD1 aligns across 9 bases. Germline trimming cut 6 bases from V and 5 bases from J; bases unmatched to any gene: 10. This CDR3 is built from 15 residues. Looked up from germline, CDR1 is ENHRY and CDR2 is SYGVKD. This CDR3 is CAIRTPGQGGETQYF. For the CDR3, the DNA is TGTGCCATCAGAACTCCGGGACAGGGAGGGGAGACCCAGTACTTC.

This chain joins TRBV14 and TRBJ1-2; D is unclear. Per the germline V gene, CDR1 is SGHDN and CDR2 is FVKESK. CDR3 length equals 13 residues. V was cut by 4 bases and J by 4 bases, with 10 bases left in between. DNA for the CDR3: TGTGCCAGCAGCCGGCTGCCAGGCTATGGCTACACCTTC. Translated, it gives CASSRLPGYGYTF. Full variable domain (rest looked up from reference TRBV14 and TRBJ1-2): EAGVTQFPSHSVIEKGQTVTLRCDPISGHDNLYWYRRVMGKEIKFLLHFVKESKQDESGMPNNRFLAERTGGTYSTLKVQPAELEDSGVYFCASSRLPGYGYTFGSGTRLTVV.

The chain combines TRBV12-3 or TRBV12-4 with TRBJ1-5; D call uncertain. The V and J ends lost 1 base and 0 bases respectively, with 13 bases between them. The CDR3 runs 17 residues. The CDR3 protein is CASSLGSGIDSNQPQHF. The DNA of the CDR3 is TGTGCCAGCAGTTTAGGTTCGGGCATAGATAGCAATCAGCCCCAGCATTTT.

As regards this clonotype: This could be a read error, since a much larger clone is one nucleotide away. This rearrangement joins TRBV5-5 to TRBJ1-2; D is uncertain. V was trimmed by 2 bases and J by 12 bases, leaving 11 bases between them. The CDR3 sequence is 11 residues long. Looked up from germline, CDR1 is SGHKS and CDR2 is YYEKEE (reference sequence). CDR3 DNA: TGTGCCAGCAGCTTAGTCGACCGTGACACCTTC. Protein product: CASSLVDRDTF.

As regards this clonotype: This may be a read error: a much more frequent sequence differs by one nucleotide. The chain employs TRBV10-2 and TRBJ1-6; D remains unclear. The CDR3 loop spans 12 amino acids. Per germline, CDR1 WSHSY and CDR2 SAAADI. The DNA for the CDR3 is TGCGCCATAGGGCCTCGTGGGTCACCCCCCCACTTT. Protein product: CAIGPRGSPPHF.

The table lists this clonotype with a few counts. This could be a read error, since a much larger clone is one nucleotide away. J is TRBJ1-2 and V is TRBV25-1; tentative D call: TRBD1 (5 bases). CDR3 length: 16 residues. Trimming removed 10 bases from V and 2 bases from J, with 23 bases in between. Germline-derived CDR1 and CDR2 are MGHDK and SYGVNS. The CDR3 protein is CATNQAPIQENYGYTF. CDR3 nucleotide sequence: TGTGCCACCAACCAGGCTCCTATACAGGAAAACTATGGCTACACCTTC.

This clonotype was seen a few times. V is TRBV6-6 and J is TRBJ1-1; no firm D call. Germline CDR1 MNHNY, CDR2 SVGAGI (reference sequence). V shed 2 bases and J shed 6 bases, with 7 bases lying between them. This CDR3 comprises 12 residues. CDR3 DNA sequence: TGTGCCAGCAGTTACCCCAGTGCTGAAGCTTTCTTT. Translating gives CASSYPSAEAFF.

In this sample, this clonotype turned up a few times. CDR3 nucleotide sequence: TGCAGCGTTGAGCCGGGACAGGGTAAGACTGAAGCTTTCTTT. Protein sequence: CSVEPGQGKTEAFF. The rearrangement links TRBV29-1 to TRBJ1-1, with 9 bases fitting TRBD1. V was pared by 3 bases and J by 5 bases, with 7 bases of the junction left unmatched. Germline V gives CDR1 SQVTM, CDR2 ANQGSEA. CDR3 length: 14 residues.